Presented here are 14 T cell receptor beta chains from one specimen sequenced in a study of graft-versus-host responses after intestinal transplantation. No antigens are known for them. TCRdb keeps only in-frame clones here, not all; method: immunoSEQ multiplex PCR. The table shows about 64,000 clones, with approximately 91% occurring only once. The specimen comprised unstimulated CD8+ T cells sorted from spleen or lymph node cells, sampled before transplant. The receptors were sampled from a human donor who was the organ donor for an intestinal transplant.

V usage is TRBV9 and J usage is TRBJ2-3; 10 bases are a match to TRBD2. V lost 5 bases and J lost 1; bases outside the gene matches: 4. This CDR3 has 15 amino acids. Germline-derived CDR1 and CDR2 are SGDLS and YYNGEE. In nucleotides, the CDR3 is TGTGCCAGCAGAAGCGGGAGGGCCGGCACAGATACGCAGTATTTT. Translation: CASRSGRAGTDTQYF.

This clone was seen more than once but under ten times. The rearrangement links TRBV4-3 to TRBJ1-5, with no clear D. V lost 5 bases and J lost 0, with 17 bases in between. CDR3 length: 17 residues. The V gene's germline CDR1 is LGHNA and CDR2 YSLEER. The CDR3 nucleotides read TGCGCCAGCAGCGCACAGCTCGAGTCCAATAGCAATCAGCCCCAGCATTTT. As protein: CASSAQLESNSNQPQHF.

The rearrangement joins TRBV29-1 to TRBJ2-7; TRBD2 might be the D (5 bases). Trimming stripped 5 bases from V and 6 bases from J, with 11 bases between. Germline V gene data show CDR1 as SQVTM and CDR2 as ANQGSEA. The CDR3 has 11 residues. The CDR3 nucleotides are TGCAGCGTTACTACCCGGGGCGAGCAGTACTTC. This encodes CSVTTRGEQYF.

The chain combines TRBV5-5 with TRBJ2-7, with TRBD2 matching over 9 bases. Germline loops: CDR1 SGHKS, CDR2 YYEKEE (reference sequence). CDR3 size: 15 residues. V shed 0 bases, J shed 3 bases, and the junction held 4 bases outside the gene matches. The chain's CDR3 is CASSLGAGGNYEQYF. Written as DNA, the CDR3 is TGTGCCAGCAGCTTGGGGGCGGGAGGGAACTACGAGCAGTACTTC.

The J gene is TRBJ2-2, the V gene TRBV9; D call uncertain. The CDR3 length is 14 residues. Germline V gene lookup returns CDR1 SGDLS and CDR2 YYNGEE. The V end was cut by 4 bases, the J end by 6 bases, with 13 bases between. CDR3 loop: CASSPERGPGELFF. DNA for the CDR3: TGTGCCAGCAGCCCCGAGAGAGGTCCCGGGGAGCTGTTTTTT. The full variable domain, completed using reference TRBV9 and TRBJ2-2, is DSGVTQTPKHLITATGQRVTLRCSPRSGDLSVYWYQQSLDQGLQFLIQYYNGEERAKGNILERFSAQQFPDLHSELNLSSLELGDSALYFCASSPERGPGELFFGEGSRLTVL.

V and J are TRBV9 and TRBJ2-1, with 8 bases that match TRBD1. The CDR3 runs 16 residues. Germline lookup yields CDR1 SGDLS and CDR2 YYNGEE. V dropped 4 bases and J dropped 5; count of bases not matched to a gene: 11. The CDR3 sequence: CASSPGQAEVDNEQFF. The DNA of the CDR3 is TGTGCCAGCAGCCCGGGACAGGCTGAGGTGGACAATGAGCAGTTCTTC.

The rearrangement uses TRBV9 and TRBJ2-6; D perhaps matches TRBD1 (6 bases). Trimming left V 0 bases short and J 0 bases short, with 13 bases between. Germline assignment: CDR1 SGDLS and CDR2 YYNGEE. The CDR3 covers 18 residues. The CDR3 here is CASSVEQGPLSGANVLTF. CDR3 DNA: TGTGCCAGCAGCGTAGAACAGGGCCCCCTCTCTGGGGCCAACGTCCTGACTTTC.

The V and J genes are TRBV7-3 and TRBJ2-1; TRBD2 agrees at 7 bases. The CDR3 length is 13 residues. Losses at the gene ends were 5 bases for V and 10 bases for J; bases not matched to a gene: 8. In germline, CDR1 is SGHTA, CDR2 FQGTGA. The CDR3 bases are TGTGCCAGCAGCCCTACCGGACTAGACGAGCAGTTCTTC. This encodes CASSPTGLDEQFF.

This clone was counted once. This sequence joins TRBV19 and TRBJ2-7, with 10 nucleotides matching TRBD1. J gave up 4 bases and V 6 bases, and 6 bases lay outside the gene matches. The CDR3 covers 14 residues. CDR1 is LNHDA and CDR2 is SQIVND in the germline V gene (reference sequence). The CDR3: CASRPPGQGYEQYF. The CDR3, as DNA: TGTGCCAGTAGACCGCCGGGACAGGGGTACGAGCAGTACTTC.

The chain joins TRBV5-1 to TRBJ2-5; 10 nucleotides match TRBD2. Germline V CDR1 and CDR2: SGHRS, YFSETQ. CDR3 length: 15 amino acids. The junction had 4 bases not matched to a gene; V was cut back by 0 bases and J by 5 bases. The CDR3: CASSLASGSLETQYF. CDR3 sequence (DNA): TGCGCCAGCAGCTTGGCTAGCGGGAGCTTGGAGACCCAGTACTTC.

The chain employs TRBV19 and TRBJ2-3; tentative D call: TRBD1 (5 bases). Trimming left V 5 bases short and J 6 bases short, with 9 bases between. Germline-derived CDR1 and CDR2 are LNHDA and SQIVND (reference sequence). CDR3 length: 12 amino acids. CDR3 bases: TGTGCCAGTAGTCACCCAGGGGATACGCAGTATTTT. Amino acids: CASSHPGDTQYF.

The gene calls are TRBV16 and TRBJ2-1; 11 bases match TRBD2. With V trimmed by 0 bases and J by 7 bases, 5 bases remained unmatched. This CDR3 region has 16 residues. CDR1 and CDR2 from the germline V gene are KGHSY and FQNENV. The CDR3, as DNA: TGTGCCAGCAGCCAATCGGGGCTAGCGGGAGGTAATGAGCAGTTCTTC. Protein sequence: CASSQSGLAGGNEQFF.

This clone was seen just once. The rearrangement uses TRBV19 and TRBJ2-3; 9 nucleotides agree with TRBD2. V shed 4 bases and J 2 bases; nucleotides not matched to a gene: 10. Germline V gene data show CDR1 as LNHDA and CDR2 as SQIVND (reference sequence). The CDR3 has 17 amino acids. The DNA of the CDR3 is TGTGCCAGTAGTACAACAAGACTAGCGGAAATCACAGATACGCAGTATTTT. This encodes CASSTTRLAEITDTQYF.

The chain joins TRBV27 to TRBJ2-5; 9 bases are a match to TRBD2. This CDR3 region has 15 residues. With V trimmed by 5 bases and J by 5 bases, 9 bases remained unmatched. Per germline, CDR1 MNHEY and CDR2 SMNVEV (reference sequence). CDR3 loop: CASSITSGWEETQYF. The CDR3, as DNA: TGTGCCAGCAGTATAACTAGCGGGTGGGAGGAGACCCAGTACTTC.